These 22 T cell receptor beta chains came from one sample sequenced in a study of blood T cells in healthy people across ages. Primers used in a second PCR of roughly 7 to 11 cycles were a sample-barcoded 5' primer and a J-beta primer mix. TCRdb redid the calling of the 5' RACE reads with MiXCR, one entry per CDR3 protein. The table has approximately 800,000 distinct CDR3 sequences, about 53% seen once. The material sequenced was blood. These receptors came from an elderly man in good health.

The J gene is TRBJ2-5, the V gene TRBV24-1; 11 bases are shared with TRBD2. The V gene's germline CDR1 is KGHDR and CDR2 SFDVKD. Losses at the gene ends were 5 bases for V and 3 bases for J; bases not matched to a gene: 4. There are 15 residues in the CDR3. CDR3 DNA: TGTGCCACCAGTGTAGCGACTAGCGGGAAAGAGACCCAGTACTTC. This gives the protein CATSVATSGKETQYF.

This clonotype occurred a few times. The chain carries TRBV7-9 and TRBJ2-7, with 11 bases fitting TRBD1. Matching the DNA end better, TRBJ2-5 makes the J call doubtful. This CDR3 contains 16 residues. Germline assignment: CDR1 SEHNR and CDR2 FQNEAQ (reference sequence). The CDR3 coding sequence is TGTGCCAGCAGCTTCACTCTGGGGACAGGGGGGGAGACCCAGTACTTC. Its protein product is CASSFTLGTGGETQYF.

This clonotype was counted a few times. The rearrangement uses TRBV29-1 and TRBJ1-2, with 8 bases aligning to TRBD1. V lost 6 bases to trimming and J lost 4 bases; unmatched junction nucleotides: 1. CDR1 is SQVTM, CDR2 ANQGSEA, per germline. The CDR3 contains 11 residues. CDR3 nucleotide sequence: TGCAGCGTCACAGGGGGCTATGGCTACACCTTC. Translation gives CSVTGGYGYTF.

Only a few counts were recorded for this clonotype. This chain connects TRBV29-1 to TRBJ2-3, with TRBD2 identical over 7 bases. The CDR3 runs 13 residues. CDR1 SQVTM and CDR2 ANQGSEA come from the germline V gene. V shed 4 bases and J 5 bases; nucleotides not matched to a gene: 6. Written as DNA, the CDR3 is TGCAGCGTTGGGCGGGAGTATGGAGATACGCAGTATTTT. This translates into CSVGREYGDTQYF.

The chain links TRBV20-1 to TRBJ2-1, with D tentatively TRBD2 (6 bases). V was clipped by 1 base and J by 1 base, with 11 bases between them. The CDR3 loop spans 15 amino acids. From germline, CDR1 is DFQATT and CDR2 SNEGSKA (reference sequence). The CDR3 here is CSARGGSGSYNEQFF. DNA for the CDR3: TGCAGTGCTAGAGGGGGAAGCGGGTCCTACAATGAGCAGTTCTTC.

The chain is built from TRBV29-1 and TRBJ2-3; 7 bases match TRBD1. V trimming: 4 bases; J trimming: 14 bases; junction bases outside the gene matches: 18. Germline loops: CDR1 SQVTM, CDR2 ANQGSEA. This CDR3 is 14 amino acids long. The CDR3 here is CSVAGLGGGGYAYF. DNA for the CDR3: TGCAGCGTTGCGGGTTTAGGGGGCGGCGGATACGCGTATTTT.

This clonotype has more than one count but fewer than ten. This rearrangement joins TRBV11-2 to TRBJ2-5, with D hard to call. CDR1 is SGHAT and CDR2 is FQNNGV in the germline V gene. V shed 0 bases and J shed 8 bases, with 10 bases lying between them. The CDR3 extends over 13 amino acids. The CDR3 protein is CASSLDPRRTQYF. The CDR3 DNA reads TGTGCCAGCAGCTTAGACCCGCGACGCACCCAGTACTTC.

Many counts were recorded for this clonotype. Compared with germline, one end of the junction differs, possibly owing to a read error. The chain joins TRBV12-3 or TRBV12-4 to TRBJ2-5; TRBD2 matches 7 bases. The CDR3 spans 14 residues. The CDR3 nucleotides are TGTGCCAGCAGCTTAGGCGGGAGAGGCGAGACCCAGTACTTC. This encodes CASSLGGRGETQYF.

The chain joins TRBV2 to TRBJ2-7; 10 bases fit TRBD2. CDR3 length: 15 amino acids. J gave up 7 bases and V 8 bases, and 14 bases lay outside the gene matches. Germline V gene sequence: CDR1 SNHLY, CDR2 FYNNEI. The CDR3 protein is CASLLGLAEYNEQYF. In DNA, the CDR3 is TGTGCCAGCCTCCTTGGACTAGCGGAGTACAATGAGCAGTACTTC. Full variable domain (outside the CDR3, taken from reference TRBV2 and TRBJ2-7): EPEVTQTPSHQVTQMGQEVILRCVPISNHLYFYWYRQILGQKVEFLVSFYNNEISEKSEIFDDQFSVERPDGSNFTLKIRSTKLEDSAMYFCASLLGLAEYNEQYFGPGTRLTVT.

This clonotype was counted at least ten times. As DNA, the CDR3 is TGTGCCAGCAGCTCATACATCTCTGGGGCCAACGTCCTGACTTTC. Translation: CASSSYISGANVLTF. The chain joins TRBV11-2 to TRBJ2-6; D gene unclear. This CDR3 comprises 15 residues. The V and J ends lost 4 bases and 0 bases respectively, with 7 bases between them. Germline V gene data show CDR1 as SGHAT and CDR2 as FQNNGV.

The chain employs TRBV14 and TRBJ2-1; D call uncertain. V lost 5 bases and J lost 2, with 7 bases in between. Germline V lookup: CDR1 SGHDN, CDR2 FVKESK. The CDR3 totals 13 residues. The CDR3 nucleotides are TGTGCCAGCAGCAAAACCGCCTACAATGAGCAGTTCTTC. It translates to CASSKTAYNEQFF.

The chain has TRBV10-3 and TRBJ1-1; D gene uncertain. Germline V CDR1 and CDR2: ENHRY, SYGVKD. Between the trimmed V and J ends, which lost 3 bases and 6 bases, there was a span of 11 bases. The CDR3 consists of 13 residues. This chain's CDR3 is CAISDFIVPEAFF. For the CDR3, the DNA is TGTGCCATCAGTGATTTCATCGTCCCTGAAGCTTTCTTT.

This clonotype was seen a few times. This chain uses TRBV5-1 with TRBJ2-1; D possibly matches TRBD1 or TRBD2 (5 bases each). This CDR3 is 15 amino acids long. Germline V gene lookup returns CDR1 SGHRS and CDR2 YFSETQ. The V gene lost 4 bases and the J gene lost 2 bases, with 13 bases spanning the gap. In DNA, the CDR3 is TGCGCCAGCAGCATCCGACTGGGACCCTACAATGAGCAGTTCTTC. Its protein is CASSIRLGPYNEQFF.

This clonotype was counted a few times. The chain is built from TRBV4-2 and TRBJ2-3; the D gene is possibly TRBD2 (5 bases). Trimming pared 0 bases from V and 14 bases from J, leaving 18 bases between. The germline V gene has CDR1 LGHNA and CDR2 YNFKEQ. The length of the CDR3 is 14 residues. The CDR3 DNA follows: TGTGCCAGCAGCCAAGATTCCCTGGGGAGATACGCGTATTTT. Translation: CASSQDSLGRYAYF.

This sequence joins TRBV12-3 or TRBV12-4 and TRBJ2-1; 7 bases line up with TRBD1. This CDR3 region has 14 residues. Trimming at V came to 7 bases and at J to 4 bases, leaving 7 bases not matched to a gene. The CDR3 nucleotides read TGTGCCAGCAAGGCCGGGACAGCTTACAATGAGCAGTTCTTC. Its protein is CASKAGTAYNEQFF.

The chain has TRBV24-1 and TRBJ1-2, with a possible D match to TRBD1 (5 bases). The CDR3 length is 14 residues. Germline lookup yields CDR1 KGHDR and CDR2 SFDVKD. V dropped 4 bases and J dropped 3 bases, with 11 bases sitting between them. The CDR3 coding sequence is TGTGCCACCAGTGAACGAGGGACGGACTATGGCTACACCTTC. Translation: CATSERGTDYGYTF.

This sequence joins TRBV20-1 and TRBJ1-2, with a possible D match to TRBD1 (6 bases). Germline CDR1 and CDR2: DFQATT and SNEGSKA (reference sequence). V lost 6 bases and J 8 bases, leaving 13 bases between the germline ends. There are 11 residues in the CDR3. CDR3 loop: CSANGQTGYTF. DNA of the CDR3: TGCAGTGCCAACGGACAGACAGGCTACACCTTC.

This chain links TRBV29-1 with TRBJ2-1; a possible D gene is TRBD2 (6 bases). The germline gives CDR1 SQVTM, CDR2 ANQGSEA. This CDR3 has 10 residues. The CDR3 protein is CRTGAANPFF. The DNA for the CDR3 is TGCAGAACGGGAGCGGCTAATCCGTTCTTC.

The chain uses TRBV5-1 and TRBJ1-2, with D perhaps TRBD1 (5 bases). Germline CDR1 and CDR2: SGHRS and YFSETQ. With 3 bases removed from V and 8 bases from J, the gap between germline ends came to 17 bases. CDR3 size: 14 residues. The CDR3 sequence: CASSSQGYRIGYTF. CDR3 bases: TGCGCCAGCAGCTCGCAGGGATATCGAATCGGCTACACCTTC.

The CDR3 loop reads CASSPAGINYGYTF. CDR3 DNA: TGTGCCAGCAGCCCGGCGGGCATAAACTATGGCTACACCTTC. The chain joins TRBV5-6 to TRBJ1-2, with D unclear. CDR3 length: 14 amino acids. V was clipped by 4 bases and J by 2 bases, with 12 bases between them. The V gene's germline CDR1 is SGHDT and CDR2 YYEEEE.

The chain carries TRBV30 and TRBJ2-1, with 7 bases that match TRBD2. Trimming removed 6 bases from V and 8 bases from J; junction bases left unmatched: 10. This CDR3 spans 13 amino acids. Looked up from germline, CDR1 is GTSNPN and CDR2 is SVGIG (reference sequence). CDR3 residues: CACPGLPGYEQFF. The CDR3 nucleotides are TGTGCCTGCCCGGGACTACCGGGCTATGAGCAGTTCTTC.

This chain uses TRBV9 with TRBJ1-1, with 7 nucleotides matching TRBD1. Per the germline V gene, CDR1 is SGDLS and CDR2 is YYNGEE. V shed 5 bases, J shed 4 bases, and the junction held 5 bases outside the gene matches. This CDR3 is 13 amino acids long. The CDR3 nucleotides are TGTGCCAGCAGTCGACAGGGCGCCACTGAAGCTTTCTTT. Its protein product is CASSRQGATEAFF.